These 6 T cell receptor beta chains came from one sample sequenced in a study of OX40 agonist ivuxolimab in advanced cancers. Some clones are missing from TCRdb's copy, which holds only in-frame ones; the method was immunoSEQ multiplex PCR. There are 55,000 to 65,000 clones in the sample; 86% occur only once, and about 3.9% lies in the top ten. Material: CD4+ or CD8+ T cells sorted from blood, obtained in a trial of the OX40 agonist ivuxolimab. These receptors all stem from an adult with an advanced solid tumor such as melanoma, head and neck, liver or kidney cancer.

The V and J genes are TRBV2 and TRBJ1-5; no definite D call. Trimming stripped 4 bases from V and 0 bases from J, with 13 bases between. The CDR3 loop spans 16 amino acids. Germline V gives CDR1 SNHLY, CDR2 FYNNEI. DNA of the CDR3: TGTGCCAGCAGTGTAGAACAGCAACTTAGCAATCAGCCCCAGCATTTT. This codes for CASSVEQQLSNQPQHF.

The chain recombines TRBV28 with TRBJ2-7, with TRBD1 matching over 10 bases. V trimming: 3 bases; J trimming: 6 bases; junction bases outside the gene matches: 8. The CDR3 loop spans 15 amino acids. Germline V gives CDR1 MDHEN, CDR2 SYDVKM. CDR3 amino acids: CASSFFDRGQSEQYF. Written as DNA, the CDR3 is TGTGCCAGCAGTTTCTTCGACAGGGGGCAAAGCGAGCAGTACTTC.

V is TRBV7-2 and J is TRBJ2-3; 11 nucleotides agree with TRBD1. CDR3 length: 16 amino acids. Germline values: CDR1 SGHTA, CDR2 FQGNSA. V gave up 6 bases and J gave up 2 bases; unmatched junction bases: 7. The CDR3 DNA is TGTGCCAGCAGTTTGAGGGGACAGGGGGTCACAGATACGCAGTATTTT. This encodes CASSLRGQGVTDTQYF.

This clone was seen once. The rearrangement uses TRBV6-1 and TRBJ1-2; no definite D call. Germline V gives CDR1 MNHNS, CDR2 SASEGT. CDR3 length: 14 residues. V lost 1 base and J 5 bases, leaving 11 bases between the germline ends. In nucleotides, the CDR3 is TGTGCCAGCAGTGAAGGCGGGAGGAAATATGGCTACACCTTC. It codes for CASSEGGRKYGYTF.

V and J are TRBV7-2 and TRBJ2-7, with 11 bases that match TRBD1. The V gene's germline CDR1 is SGHTA and CDR2 FQGNSA. J lost 2 bases, V lost 5 bases, and 2 bases had no gene match. The CDR3 extends over 14 amino acids. The CDR3 DNA sequence: TGTGCCAGCAGCCTGGACAGGGGGCCCTACGAGCAGTACTTC. Protein sequence: CASSLDRGPYEQYF.

V and J are TRBV6-5 and TRBJ1-1, with 9 bases aligning to TRBD1. Germline lookup yields CDR1 MNHEY and CDR2 SVGAGI. The CDR3 spans 15 residues. V shed 5 bases and J 1 base; nucleotides not matched to a gene: 5. The CDR3 loop is CASSQQGAPNTEAFF. CDR3 nucleotide sequence: TGTGCCAGCAGTCAACAGGGGGCCCCGAACACTGAAGCTTTCTTT.